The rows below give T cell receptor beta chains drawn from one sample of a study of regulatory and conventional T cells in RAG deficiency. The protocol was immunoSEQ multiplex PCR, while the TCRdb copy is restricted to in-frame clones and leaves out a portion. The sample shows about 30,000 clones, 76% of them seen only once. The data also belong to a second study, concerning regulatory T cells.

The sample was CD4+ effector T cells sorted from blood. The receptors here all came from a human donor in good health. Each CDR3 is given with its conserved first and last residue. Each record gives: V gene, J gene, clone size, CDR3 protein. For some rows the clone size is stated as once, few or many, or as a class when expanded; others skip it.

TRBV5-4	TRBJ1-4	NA	CASSLAGNRDEKLFF
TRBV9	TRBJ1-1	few	CASSARPMNTEAFF
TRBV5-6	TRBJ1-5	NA	CASSLQGIQPQHF
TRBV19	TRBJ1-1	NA	CASSIDRSSPGAPEAFF
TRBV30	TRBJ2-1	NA	CAWSQKGSGNEQFF
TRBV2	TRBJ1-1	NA	CASRSRQGGTEAFF
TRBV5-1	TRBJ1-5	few	CASSLGTGGQPQHF
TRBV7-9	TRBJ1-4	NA	CASNRVGEKLFF
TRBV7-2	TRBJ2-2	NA	CASSLRSQFTGELFF
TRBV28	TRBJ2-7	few	CASDTGVDYEQYF
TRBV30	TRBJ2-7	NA	CACRRRSYEQYF
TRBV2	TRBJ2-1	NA	CASSPDSNEQFF
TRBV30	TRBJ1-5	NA	CAWSPTGDQPQHF
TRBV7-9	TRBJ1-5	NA	CASSFMTGNSNQPQHF